The clone carrying this T cell receptor beta chain was recorded a few times. At one end, the junction sequence differs from germline, possibly due to a read error. Amplified TCR beta CDR3 regions were obtained using RNA transcripts as template. RT-PCR was first run with HTBI primers, then multiplex PCR in a second round. TCRdb re-derived calls from the multiplex PCR reads in MiXCR, one entry per CDR3 protein. The data show some 410,000 distinct CDR3 sequences, with roughly 21% seen just once and roughly 3% held by the top ten. These data belong to a study of Graves' ophthalmopathy and Graves' hyperthyroidism. The CDR3 extends over 15 amino acids.

The sequence derives from a woman younger than 35 with stable Graves' hyperthyroidism. Material: peripheral blood. This chain joins TRBV12-3 or TRBV12-4 and TRBJ2-5; 10 nucleotides match TRBD2. The DNA of the CDR3 is TGTGCCAGCAGTTTAGGGCTAGCGGGGGCAGAGACCAAGTACTTC. Its protein product is CASSLGLAGAETKYF.